The present TCR beta chain was sequenced within a study of blood T cell repertoires in COVID-19. Study-level information: Acute and convalescent COVID-19 samples came from the United States, Italy and Spain. Sample material is recorded as cDNA or gDNA derived from T cells, B-cell-depleted T cells, or PBMCs.

TCRdb's table, derived via immunoSEQ multiplex PCR, lists solely in-frame clones and lacks some. The table records 250,000 to 300,000 clones, approximately 88% of them present only once. This TCR was sampled from a woman aged 25 to 39 who had recovered from COVID-19. Sequencing was done on a sample of peripheral blood.

The DNA for the CDR3 is TGCGCCAGCAGCCAAGACACATCAGGGTCCAATGGCTACACCTTC. It yields the protein CASSQDTSGSNGYTF. The gene calls are TRBV4-1 and TRBJ1-2; tentative D call: TRBD1 (5 bases). V was clipped by 0 bases and J by 6 bases, with 14 bases between them. The CDR3 consists of 15 residues. CDR1 is MGHRA and CDR2 is YSYEKL in the germline V gene.